This T cell receptor (beta chain) was obtained from a study of CD4 and CD8 cells across lung adenocarcinoma regions. TCRdb itself ran the PCR reads through MiXCR, one entry per CDR3 protein. The sample holds 8,000 to 10,000 distinct CDR3 sequences, about 45% seen once. The patients had localized lung adenocarcinoma, a non-small cell subtype. Sequencing input: CD4+ T cells from the margin of a lung tumor. This clonotype was sampled from a female donor with lung adenocarcinoma. The CD4 and CD8 labels of this study may be unreliable.

In DNA form, the CDR3 reads TGTGCCAGCAGTCCCCGGGACACAAGAGATACGCAGTATTTT. It translates to CASSPRDTRDTQYF. The chain is built from TRBV28 and TRBJ2-3; D is possibly TRBD1 (6 bases). The CDR3 contains 14 residues. CDR1 is MDHEN and CDR2 is SYDVKM in the germline V gene. V was clipped by 5 bases and J by 5 bases, with 14 bases between them.